The present entry profiles one T cell receptor (beta chain) with its context. Its target is unknown. The data are from a study of response to subunit inactivated influenza vaccine. Study-wide findings and caveats: T cells newly recruited by each seasonal influenza vaccination are few, the authors suggested.

In TCRdb, the RT-PCR reads were re-called with MiXCR into one record per CDR3 protein. This table holds 550,000 to 600,000 distinct CDR3 sequences, 12% found once. V lost 0 bases and J 4 bases, leaving 13 bases between the germline ends. This CDR3 is 15 amino acids long. The germline V gene encodes CDR1 SGHRS and CDR2 YFSETQ. J is TRBJ2-5 and V is TRBV5-1, with a weak D call TRBD2 (5 bases). The clonotype was recovered from a man between 45 and 60 years old who received an inactivated influenza vaccine. Specimen: PBMCs from blood, collected on the day of vaccination. The CDR3 spells CASSLGGSLSETQYF. In DNA form, the CDR3 reads TGCGCCAGCAGCTTGGGAGGGAGTTTGTCAGAGACCCAGTACTTC.